This T cell receptor (beta chain) originates from a study of blood T cell repertoires in COVID-19. CDR1 and CDR2 from the germline V gene are MDHEN and SYDVKM. V was clipped by 3 bases and J by 6 bases, with 9 bases between them. The CDR3 loop spans 13 amino acids. TCRdb keeps only in-frame clones here, not all; method: immunoSEQ multiplex PCR. Among roughly 230,000 clones listed, about four fifths were seen once. V usage is TRBV28 and J usage is TRBJ1-5, with a weak D call TRBD1 (5 bases). The sequencing sample was made of peripheral blood. This sequence originates from a man aged 40-55 years with active or convalescent COVID-19. As DNA, the CDR3 is TGTGCCAGCAGTTTGGGGGGTAGTCAGCCCCAGCATTTT. Residues: CASSLGGSQPQHF.